Sequencing of this T cell receptor beta chain was carried out in a study of blood T cell repertoires in COVID-19. Overall study: COVID-19 samples from acute and convalescent phases originated in the United States, Italy and Spain.

As handled by the study authors: It was from reference gene primer amplification that nucleated cell counts were estimated. TCRdb's copy holds only in-frame clones and misses some; the assay was immunoSEQ multiplex PCR. That table furnishes V, J and clone size, whereas the DNA furnished D and trimming. The data hold 250,000 to 300,000 clones, with about 91% observed a single time. CDR1 is SGHRS and CDR2 is YFSETQ in the germline V gene. The CDR3 length is 11 residues. V was clipped by 9 bases and J by 5 bases, with 11 bases between them. The chain couples TRBV5-1 to TRBJ1-2; perhaps TRBD1 as D (5 bases). The source is a human donor in a cohort exposed to, infected with or recovered from COVID-19 (not recorded which). The donor label of this sample is uncertain. Sequencing input: PBMCs or T cells enriched from blood (not recorded which). The CDR3 nucleotides are TGCGCCACCCGGGGGTATTATGGCTACACCTTC. This sequence encodes CATRGYYGYTF.